The present entry profiles one T cell receptor beta chain with its context. Its antigen remains unknown. This sample is part of a study of response to subunit inactivated influenza vaccine. Study conclusions and caveats: T cells newly recruited by each seasonal influenza vaccination are few, the authors suggested.

TCRdb reanalysed the RT-PCR reads using MiXCR and keeps one entry per CDR3 protein. The repertoire includes about 830,000 distinct CDR3 sequences, around a sixth of them detected once, and roughly a tenth sits in the top ten. This CDR3 spans 12 amino acids. With 5 bases removed from V and 6 bases from J, the gap between germline ends came to 10 bases. The rearrangement uses TRBV12-3 or TRBV12-4 and TRBJ1-2, with D maybe TRBD1 (6 bases). The source was PBMCs from blood, collected less than 6 days after vaccination. This clonotype was sampled from a man between 45 and 60 years old who received an inactivated influenza vaccine. CDR3 amino acids: CASSDRRNGYTF. The CDR3 DNA reads TGTGCCAGCAGTGACAGGAGGAATGGCTACACCTTC.